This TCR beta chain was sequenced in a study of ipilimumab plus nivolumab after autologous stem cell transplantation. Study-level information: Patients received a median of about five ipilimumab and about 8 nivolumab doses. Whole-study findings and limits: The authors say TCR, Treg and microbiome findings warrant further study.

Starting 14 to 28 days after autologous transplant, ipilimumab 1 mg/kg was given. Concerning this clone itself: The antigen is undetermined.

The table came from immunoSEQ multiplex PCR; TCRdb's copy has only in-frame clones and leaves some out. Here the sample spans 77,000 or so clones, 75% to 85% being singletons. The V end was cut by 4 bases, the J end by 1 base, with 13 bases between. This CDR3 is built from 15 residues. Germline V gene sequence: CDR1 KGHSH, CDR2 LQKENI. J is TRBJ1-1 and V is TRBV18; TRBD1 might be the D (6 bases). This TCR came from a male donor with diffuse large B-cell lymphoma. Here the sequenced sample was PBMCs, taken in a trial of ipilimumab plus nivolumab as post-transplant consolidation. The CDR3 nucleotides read TGTGCCAGCTCACAGGAACAGGGCAAGAACACTGAAGCTTTCTTT. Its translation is CASSQEQGKNTEAFF.